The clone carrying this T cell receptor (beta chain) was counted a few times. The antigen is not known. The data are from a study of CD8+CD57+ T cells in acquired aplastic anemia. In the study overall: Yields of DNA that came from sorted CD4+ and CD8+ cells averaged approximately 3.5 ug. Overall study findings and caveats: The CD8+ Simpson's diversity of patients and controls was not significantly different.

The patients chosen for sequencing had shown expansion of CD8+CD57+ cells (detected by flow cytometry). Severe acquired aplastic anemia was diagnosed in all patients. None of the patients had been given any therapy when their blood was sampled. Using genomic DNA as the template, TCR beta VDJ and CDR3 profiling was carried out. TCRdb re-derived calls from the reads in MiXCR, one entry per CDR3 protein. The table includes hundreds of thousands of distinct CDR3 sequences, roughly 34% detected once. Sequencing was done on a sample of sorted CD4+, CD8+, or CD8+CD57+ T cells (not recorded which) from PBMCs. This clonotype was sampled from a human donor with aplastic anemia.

The CDR3, as DNA: TGTGCCAGCAGTTACGTGGCAGCGGGGGTCTACGAGCAGTACTTC. This sequence encodes CASSYVAAGVYEQYF. This chain connects TRBV6-5 to TRBJ2-7; TRBD2 agrees at 8 bases. Germline V CDR1 and CDR2: MNHEY, SVGAGI. The CDR3 totals 15 residues. The V gene end was trimmed by 2 bases and the J gene end by 3 bases; junction bases not matched to a gene: 6.